The clone carrying this TCR beta chain appeared a few times. The antigen is undetermined. These data are taken from a study of blood T cells in healthy people across ages. Study-wide results and caveats: Strong correlation was found linking TCR beta diversity to naive T cell percentage. The unknown donor CMV status may have confounded expanded clonotype changes.

Next came a second PCR, run for roughly 6 to 11 cycles, which used a sample-barcoded 5' primer along with a J-beta primer mix. With 12 random nucleotides, a template-switch adaptor tagged each individual cDNA molecule. MiXCR, applied by TCRdb to the 5' RACE reads, yields one record per CDR3 protein. The repertoire has 660,000 or so distinct CDR3 sequences, about 53% of them found once; the top ten carry 30% to 45%. V lost 0 bases, J lost 1 base, and 5 bases lay in between. The CDR3 is made up of 14 amino acids. Looked up from germline, CDR1 is LGHDT and CDR2 is YNNKEL (reference sequence). Every donor contributed roughly 10 milliliters of peripheral blood by blood draw.

The clonotype originates from a man between 60 and 75 years old in good health. This sequence joins TRBV3-1 and TRBJ2-3; the D is unclear. Sequenced input: blood. CDR3 sequence reads: CASSQDSGTDTQYF. As DNA, the CDR3 is TGTGCCAGCAGCCAAGATTCGGGCACAGATACGCAGTATTTT.